This T cell receptor (beta chain) was obtained from a study of T cell responses to AZD1222 COVID-19 vaccine. Only in-frame clones appear in the TCRdb table, and some are missing; sequencing was by immunoSEQ multiplex PCR. Found here are about 180,000 clones, about nine tenths of them singletons; the top ten hold 1.5%. Notes on the study in general: Dominant CD4 TCR responses targeted spike regions 160-218 and 743-854.

To note about this clone: Its antigen is still unknown.

This CDR3 region has 14 residues. Trimming took 6 bases from V and 0 from J, leaving 11 bases between them. Germline CDR1 reads LNHDA; CDR2 reads SQIVND (reference sequence). The receptor was derived from an adult in good health. V gene TRBV19 combines with J gene TRBJ1-1; D may be TRBD1 (6 bases). The starting material was peripheral blood, obtained on day 0 of AZD1222 vaccination. CDR3 nucleotide sequence: TGTGCCAGTAGCTGGACAGCCATGAACACTGAAGCTTTCTTT. This translates into CASSWTAMNTEAFF. The full variable domain, its missing parts supplied by reference TRBV19 and TRBJ1-1, is DGGITQSPKYLFRKEGQNVTLSCEQNLNHDAMYWYRQDPGQGLRLIYYSQIVNDFQKGDIAEGYSVSREKKESFPLTVTSAQKNPTAFYLCASSWTAMNTEAFFGQGTRLTVV.